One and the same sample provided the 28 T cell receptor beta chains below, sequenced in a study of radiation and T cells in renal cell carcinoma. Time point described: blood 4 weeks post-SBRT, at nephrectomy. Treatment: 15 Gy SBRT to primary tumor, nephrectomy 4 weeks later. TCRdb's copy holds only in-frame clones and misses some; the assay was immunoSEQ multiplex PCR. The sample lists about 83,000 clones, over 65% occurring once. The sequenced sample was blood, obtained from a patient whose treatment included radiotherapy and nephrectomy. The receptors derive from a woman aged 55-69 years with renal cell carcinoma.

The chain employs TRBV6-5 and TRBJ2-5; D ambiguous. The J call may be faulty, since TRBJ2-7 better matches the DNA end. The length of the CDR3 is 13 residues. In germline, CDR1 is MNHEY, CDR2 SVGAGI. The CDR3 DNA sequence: TGTGCCAGCAGTTACGGGTCCCGCTACGAGCAGTACTTC. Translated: CASSYGSRYEQYF.

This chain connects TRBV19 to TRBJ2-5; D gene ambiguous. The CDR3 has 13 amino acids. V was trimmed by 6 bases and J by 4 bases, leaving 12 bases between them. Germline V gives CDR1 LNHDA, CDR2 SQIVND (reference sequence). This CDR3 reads CASRDSGRETQYF. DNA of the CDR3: TGTGCCAGTAGAGATAGTGGGCGAGAGACCCAGTACTTC.

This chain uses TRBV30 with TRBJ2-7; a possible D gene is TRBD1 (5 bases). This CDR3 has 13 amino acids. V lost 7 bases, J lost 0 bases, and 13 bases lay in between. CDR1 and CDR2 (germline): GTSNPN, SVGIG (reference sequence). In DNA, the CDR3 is TGTGCCTCAGGGATTGGTAGCTCCTACGAGCAGTACTTC. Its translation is CASGIGSSYEQYF.

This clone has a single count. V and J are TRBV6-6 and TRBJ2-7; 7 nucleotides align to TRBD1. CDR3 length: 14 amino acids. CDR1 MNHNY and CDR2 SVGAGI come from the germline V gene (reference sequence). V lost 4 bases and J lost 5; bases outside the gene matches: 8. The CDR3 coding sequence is TGTGCCAGCAGTTCGACAGGGTACGGTGACGAGCAGTACTTC. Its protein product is CASSSTGYGDEQYF.

The CDR3 DNA follows: TGTGCCAGTAGTACTCGGACTAGCGGGGGGACAGATACGCAGTATTTT. Residues: CASSTRTSGGTDTQYF. The V gene is TRBV19, the J gene TRBJ2-3, with 14 bases matching TRBD2. J was trimmed by 3 bases and V by 4 bases; bases with no gene match: 3. This CDR3 region has 16 residues. Germline CDR1 reads LNHDA; CDR2 reads SQIVND (reference sequence).

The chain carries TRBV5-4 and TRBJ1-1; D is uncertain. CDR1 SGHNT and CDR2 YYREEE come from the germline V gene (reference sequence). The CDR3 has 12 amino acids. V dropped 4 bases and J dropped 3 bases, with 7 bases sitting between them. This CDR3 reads CASSSPYTEAFF. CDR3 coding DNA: TGTGCCAGCAGCAGTCCTTACACTGAAGCTTTCTTT. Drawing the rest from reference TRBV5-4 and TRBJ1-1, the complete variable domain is ETGVTQSPTHLIKTRGQQVTLRCSSQSGHNTVSWYQQALGQGPQFIFQYYREEENGRGNFPPRFSGLQFPNYSSELNVNALELDDSALYLCASSSPYTEAFFGQGTRLTVV.

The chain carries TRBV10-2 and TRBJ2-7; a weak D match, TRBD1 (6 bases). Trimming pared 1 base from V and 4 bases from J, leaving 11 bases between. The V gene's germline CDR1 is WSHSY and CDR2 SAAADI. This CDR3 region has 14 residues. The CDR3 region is CASSEFRGLYEQYF. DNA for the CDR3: TGCGCCAGCAGTGAGTTCAGGGGATTGTACGAGCAGTACTTC.

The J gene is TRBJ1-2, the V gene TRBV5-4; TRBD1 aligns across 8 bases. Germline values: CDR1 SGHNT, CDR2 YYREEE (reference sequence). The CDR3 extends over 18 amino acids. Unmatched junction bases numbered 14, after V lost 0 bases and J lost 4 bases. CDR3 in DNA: TGTGCCAGCAGCTTGGGTAGTAGCAGGGGGCCCCTTGTCTATGGCTACACCTTC. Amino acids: CASSLGSSRGPLVYGYTF. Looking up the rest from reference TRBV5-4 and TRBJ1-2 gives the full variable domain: ETGVTQSPTHLIKTRGQQVTLRCSSQSGHNTVSWYQQALGQGPQFIFQYYREEENGRGNFPPRFSGLQFPNYSSELNVNALELDDSALYLCASSLGSSRGPLVYGYTFGSGTRLTVV.

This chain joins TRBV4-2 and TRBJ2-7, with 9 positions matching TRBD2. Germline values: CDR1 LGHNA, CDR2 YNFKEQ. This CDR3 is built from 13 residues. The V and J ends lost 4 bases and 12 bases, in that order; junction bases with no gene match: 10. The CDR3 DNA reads TGTGCCAGCAGCCCTACCCCGGGACTAGCCCCGTACTTC. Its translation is CASSPTPGLAPYF.

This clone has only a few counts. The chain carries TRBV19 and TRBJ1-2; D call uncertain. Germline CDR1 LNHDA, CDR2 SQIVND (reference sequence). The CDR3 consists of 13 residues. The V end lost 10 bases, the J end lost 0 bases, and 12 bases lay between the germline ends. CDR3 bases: TGTGCCACCCGGGGTGCCACTAACTATGGCTACACCTTC. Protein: CATRGATNYGYTF.

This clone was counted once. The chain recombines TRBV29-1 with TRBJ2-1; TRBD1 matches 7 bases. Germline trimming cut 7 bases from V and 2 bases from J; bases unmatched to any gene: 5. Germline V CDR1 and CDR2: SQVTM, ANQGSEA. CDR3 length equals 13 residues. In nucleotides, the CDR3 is TGCAGCGGAGCCGGGACAGCCTACAATGAGCAGTTCTTC. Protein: CSGAGTAYNEQFF.

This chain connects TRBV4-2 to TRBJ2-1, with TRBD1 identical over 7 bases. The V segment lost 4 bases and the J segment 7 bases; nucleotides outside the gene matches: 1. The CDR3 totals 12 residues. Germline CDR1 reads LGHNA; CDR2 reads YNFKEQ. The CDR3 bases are TGTGCCAGCAGCCCACAGGGGAATGAGCAGTTCTTC. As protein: CASSPQGNEQFF.

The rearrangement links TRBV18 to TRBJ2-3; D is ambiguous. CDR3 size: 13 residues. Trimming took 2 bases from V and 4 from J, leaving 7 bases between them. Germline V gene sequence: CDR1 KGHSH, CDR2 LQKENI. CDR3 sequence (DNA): TGTGCCAGCTCACCAGGGGTGGCAGATACGCAGTATTTT. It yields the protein CASSPGVADTQYF.

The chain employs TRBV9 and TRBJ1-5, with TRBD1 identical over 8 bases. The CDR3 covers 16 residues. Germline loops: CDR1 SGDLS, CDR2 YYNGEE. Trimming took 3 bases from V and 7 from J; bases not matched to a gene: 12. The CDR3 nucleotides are TGTGCCAGCAGCGCGCAGGGGGCGAATATAGGACAGCCCCAGCATTTT. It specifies CASSAQGANIGQPQHF. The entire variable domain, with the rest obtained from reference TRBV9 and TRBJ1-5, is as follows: DSGVTQTPKHLITATGQRVTLRCSPRSGDLSVYWYQQSLDQGLQFLIQYYNGEERAKGNILERFSAQQFPDLHSELNLSSLELGDSALYFCASSAQGANIGQPQHFGDGTRLSIL.

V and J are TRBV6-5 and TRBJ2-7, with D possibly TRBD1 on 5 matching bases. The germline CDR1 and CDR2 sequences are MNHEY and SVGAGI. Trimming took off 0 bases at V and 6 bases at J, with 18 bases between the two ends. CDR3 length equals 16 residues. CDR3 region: CASSYSVSGSQGEQYF. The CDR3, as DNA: TGTGCCAGCAGTTACTCGGTCTCCGGGTCTCAGGGCGAGCAGTACTTC.

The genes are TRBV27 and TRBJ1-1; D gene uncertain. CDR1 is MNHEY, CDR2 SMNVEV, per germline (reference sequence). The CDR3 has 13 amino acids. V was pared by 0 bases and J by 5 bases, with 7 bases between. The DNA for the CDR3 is TGTGCCAGCAGTTTATCCCTCGGAACTGAAGCTTTCTTT. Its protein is CASSLSLGTEAFF.

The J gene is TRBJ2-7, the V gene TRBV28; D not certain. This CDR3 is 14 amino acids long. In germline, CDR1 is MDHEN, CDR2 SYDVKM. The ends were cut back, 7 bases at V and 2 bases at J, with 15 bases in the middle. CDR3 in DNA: TGTGCCAGCAACCCTGCGATAGGCGCCTACGAGCAGTACTTC. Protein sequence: CASNPAIGAYEQYF.

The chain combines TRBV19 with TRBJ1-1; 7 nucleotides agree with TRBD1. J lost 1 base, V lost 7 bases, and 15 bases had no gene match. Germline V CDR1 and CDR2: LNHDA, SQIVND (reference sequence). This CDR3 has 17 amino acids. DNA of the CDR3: TGTGCCAGTAAAGGAGGTAGGTGGACAGGAGAGAACACTGAAGCTTTCTTT. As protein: CASKGGRWTGENTEAFF.

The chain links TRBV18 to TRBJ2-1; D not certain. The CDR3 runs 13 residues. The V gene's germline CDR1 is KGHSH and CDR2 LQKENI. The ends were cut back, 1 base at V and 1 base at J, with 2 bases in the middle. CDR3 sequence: CASSPRSYNEQFF. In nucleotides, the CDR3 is TGTGCCAGCTCACCACGGTCCTACAATGAGCAGTTCTTC. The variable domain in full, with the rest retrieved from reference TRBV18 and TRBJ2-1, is NAGVMQNPRHLVRRRGQEARLRCSPMKGHSHVYWYRQLPEEGLKFMVYLQKENIIDESGMPKERFSAEFPKEGPSILRIQQVVRGDSAAYFCASSPRSYNEQFFGPGTRLTVL.

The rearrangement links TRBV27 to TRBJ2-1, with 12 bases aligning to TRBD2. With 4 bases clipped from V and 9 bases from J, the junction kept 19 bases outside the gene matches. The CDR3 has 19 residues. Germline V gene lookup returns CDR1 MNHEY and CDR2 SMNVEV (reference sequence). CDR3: CASSSRQEPTSGREGEQFF. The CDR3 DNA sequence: TGTGCCAGCAGTTCTAGACAGGAACCGACTAGCGGGAGAGAGGGTGAGCAGTTCTTC.

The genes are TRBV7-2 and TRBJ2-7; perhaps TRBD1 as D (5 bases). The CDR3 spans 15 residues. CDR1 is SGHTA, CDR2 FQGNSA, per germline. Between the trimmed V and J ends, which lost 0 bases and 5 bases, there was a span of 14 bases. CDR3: CASSLAGVDPHEQYF. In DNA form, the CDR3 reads TGTGCCAGCAGCTTAGCAGGGGTTGACCCCCACGAGCAGTACTTC.

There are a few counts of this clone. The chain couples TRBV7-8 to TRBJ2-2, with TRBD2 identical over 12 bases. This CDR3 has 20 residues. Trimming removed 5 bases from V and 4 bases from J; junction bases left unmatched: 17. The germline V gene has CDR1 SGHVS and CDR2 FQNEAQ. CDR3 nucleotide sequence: TGTGCCAGCAGCGAAGTTCTAGCGGGAGGGCCTTTCGGAGGCACCGGGGAGCTGTTTTTT. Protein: CASSEVLAGGPFGGTGELFF.

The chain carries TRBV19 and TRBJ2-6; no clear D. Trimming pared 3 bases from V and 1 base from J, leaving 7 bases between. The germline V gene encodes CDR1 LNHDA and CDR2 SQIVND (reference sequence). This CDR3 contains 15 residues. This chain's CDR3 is CASSIFGSGANVLTF. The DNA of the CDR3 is TGTGCCAGTAGTATCTTCGGATCTGGGGCCAACGTCCTGACTTTC. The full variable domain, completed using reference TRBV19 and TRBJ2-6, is DGGITQSPKYLFRKEGQNVTLSCEQNLNHDAMYWYRQDPGQGLRLIYYSQIVNDFQKGDIAEGYSVSREKKESFPLTVTSAQKNPTAFYLCASSIFGSGANVLTFGAGSRLTVL.

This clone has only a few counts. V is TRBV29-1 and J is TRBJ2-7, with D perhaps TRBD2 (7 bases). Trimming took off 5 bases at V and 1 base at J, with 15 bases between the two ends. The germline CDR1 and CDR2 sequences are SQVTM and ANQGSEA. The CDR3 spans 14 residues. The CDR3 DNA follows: TGCAGCGTTAAAGGGGGAGGGGTTTCCTACGAGCAGTACTTC. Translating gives CSVKGGGVSYEQYF.

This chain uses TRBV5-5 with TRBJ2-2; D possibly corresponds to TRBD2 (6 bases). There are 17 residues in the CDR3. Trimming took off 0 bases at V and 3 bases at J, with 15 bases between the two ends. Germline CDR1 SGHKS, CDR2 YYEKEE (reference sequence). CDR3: CASSLGPAGRHTGELFF. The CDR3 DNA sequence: TGTGCCAGCAGCTTGGGGCCCGCAGGGAGGCACACCGGGGAGCTGTTTTTT.

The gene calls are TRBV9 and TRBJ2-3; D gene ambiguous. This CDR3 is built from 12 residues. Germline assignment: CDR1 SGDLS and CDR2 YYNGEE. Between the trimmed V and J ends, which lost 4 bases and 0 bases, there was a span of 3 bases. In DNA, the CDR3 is TGTGCCAGCAGCTCCAGCACAGATACGCAGTATTTT. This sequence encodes CASSSSTDTQYF.

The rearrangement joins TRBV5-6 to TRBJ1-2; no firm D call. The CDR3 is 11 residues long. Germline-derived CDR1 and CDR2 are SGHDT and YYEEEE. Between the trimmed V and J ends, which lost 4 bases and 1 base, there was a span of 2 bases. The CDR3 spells CASSRNYGYTF. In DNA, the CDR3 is TGTGCCAGCAGCCGTAACTATGGCTACACCTTC. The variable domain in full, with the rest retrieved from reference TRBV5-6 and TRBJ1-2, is DAGVTQSPTHLIKTRGQQVTLRCSPKSGHDTVSWYQQALGQGPQFIFQYYEEEERQRGNFPDRFSGHQFPNYSSELNVNALLLGDSALYLCASSRNYGYTFGSGTRLTVV.

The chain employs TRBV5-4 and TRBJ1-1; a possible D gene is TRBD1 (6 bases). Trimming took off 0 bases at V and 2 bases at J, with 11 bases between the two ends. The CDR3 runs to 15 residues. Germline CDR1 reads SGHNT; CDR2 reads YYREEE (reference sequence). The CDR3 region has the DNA TGTGCCAGCAGCTTGGACAGGGTCGTTAACACTGAAGCTTTCTTT. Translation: CASSLDRVVNTEAFF. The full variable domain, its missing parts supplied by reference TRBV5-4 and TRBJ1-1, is ETGVTQSPTHLIKTRGQQVTLRCSSQSGHNTVSWYQQALGQGPQFIFQYYREEENGRGNFPPRFSGLQFPNYSSELNVNALELDDSALYLCASSLDRVVNTEAFFGQGTRLTVV.